These 20 T cell receptor beta chains originate from one sample sequenced in a study of low-dose radiotherapy and immunotherapy resistance in tumors. Priming of first-strand cDNA relied on TRAV- and TRBV-specific primers (covering alpha and beta chains). Amplification, which lasted 20 to 25 PCR cycles, used a constant-region primer and V-primer adapter to amplify TCRs. Using its own MiXCR run on the reads, TCRdb lists one record per CDR3 protein. There are tens of thousands of distinct CDR3 sequences in the sample; roughly 30% occur only once, and roughly 11% lies in the top ten. The time point: before trial treatment. The source material was PBMCs, sampled before treatment. The receptors originated from a female donor with ovarian cancer.

V gene TRBV28 combines with J gene TRBJ2-2; no clear D gene. CDR1 and CDR2 from the germline V gene are MDHEN and SYDVKM. The CDR3 is 13 residues long. The germline V and J ends were trimmed by 10 bases and 3 bases, with 12 bases remaining between them. The CDR3 region is CATPKSDTGELFF. The CDR3 DNA reads TGTGCCACCCCCAAATCAGACACCGGGGAGCTGTTTTTT.

At least ten counts were recorded for this clonotype. This chain links TRBV29-1 with TRBJ2-7; 7 bases map to TRBD2. CDR3 length: 12 amino acids. The junction had 9 bases not matched to a gene; V was cut back by 7 bases and J by 6 bases. Germline V gene data show CDR1 as SQVTM and CDR2 as ANQGSEA. The CDR3 sequence is CSAHGERGEQYF. DNA of the CDR3: TGCAGCGCCCATGGCGAGCGGGGCGAGCAGTACTTC.

In regard to this clonotype: A far larger clone is one base from this, pointing to a likely read error. The chain uses TRBV5-4 and TRBJ2-2; 9 positions agree with TRBD2. Germline-derived CDR1 and CDR2 are SGHNT and YYREEE (reference sequence). Trimming cost V 4 bases and J 4 bases; bases outside gene matches: 8. This CDR3 has 16 amino acids. The CDR3 sequence is CASSPGTSQSTGELFF. The DNA for the CDR3 is TGTGCCAGCAGCCCTGGGACTAGCCAGAGCACCGGGGAGCTGTTTTTT.

This clonotype has a count of ten or more. The chain joins TRBV13 to TRBJ2-2; 9 bases are shared with TRBD1. Germline CDR1 and CDR2: PRHDT and FYEKMQ (reference sequence). V dropped 5 bases and J dropped 4; count of bases not matched to a gene: 2. The CDR3 is 14 amino acids. The CDR3: CASSRDRATGELFF. CDR3 sequence (DNA): TGTGCCAGCAGCCGGGACAGGGCCACCGGGGAGCTGTTTTTT. The variable domain in full, completed from reference TRBV13 and TRBJ2-2, reads AAGVIQSPRHLIKEKRETATLKCYPIPRHDTVYWYQQGPGQDPQFLISFYEKMQSDKGSIPDRFSAQQFSDYHSELNMSSLELGDSALYFCASSRDRATGELFFGEGSRLTVL.

This clonotype was counted at least ten times. The chain has TRBV15 and TRBJ2-1, with 9 bases identical to TRBD2. The CDR3 has 17 amino acids. J lost 6 bases, V lost 4 bases, and 13 bases had no gene match. Germline CDR1 and CDR2: LNHNV and YYDKDF (reference sequence). The CDR3 loop reads CATSTDTLAGAGNEQFF. The DNA for the CDR3 is TGTGCCACCAGCACCGACACACTAGCGGGCGCAGGCAATGAGCAGTTCTTC.

This clonotype occurred many times. This chain joins TRBV4-2 and TRBJ1-1, with 12 bases matching TRBD1. This CDR3 comprises 17 residues. The V gene's germline CDR1 is LGHNA and CDR2 YNFKEQ. The J segment lost 4 bases and the V segment lost 1 base, leaving 7 bases of the junction unmatched. DNA of the CDR3: TGTGCCAGCAGCCAAGTCCCCGGGACAGGGGGCGTCACTGAAGCTTTCTTT. This codes for CASSQVPGTGGVTEAFF.

This clonotype has ten or more counts. The J gene is TRBJ2-1, the V gene TRBV6-1, with a tentative D call TRBD2 (5 bases). The CDR3 spans 17 residues. Trimming removed 0 bases at V and 0 bases at J, with 12 bases between. CDR1 is MNHNS and CDR2 is SASEGT in the germline V gene. The CDR3 reads CASSEALLAGSYNEQFF. The CDR3 bases are TGTGCCAGCAGTGAAGCGCTTCTAGCAGGCTCCTACAATGAGCAGTTCTTC.

This clonotype was detected ten times or more. This chain connects TRBV28 to TRBJ2-1; D unresolved. Looked up from germline, CDR1 is MDHEN and CDR2 is SYDVKM. There are 14 residues in the CDR3. Trimming cost V 0 bases and J 5 bases, with 8 bases left between them. The CDR3 DNA reads as TGTGCCAGCAGTTTATGGGGGTCCAACAATGAGCAGTTCTTC. Amino acids: CASSLWGSNNEQFF.

This clonotype was counted only a few times. V gene TRBV28 combines with J gene TRBJ1-4; D not certain. V lost 4 bases, J lost 7 bases, and 19 bases lay in between. Germline assignment: CDR1 MDHEN and CDR2 SYDVKM. The CDR3 loop spans 16 amino acids. The CDR3 DNA is TGTGCCAGCAGTTCTAGCATCCGGGTTGCGGGTGAAAAACTGTTTTTT. This codes for CASSSSIRVAGEKLFF. Looking up the rest from reference TRBV28 and TRBJ1-4 gives the full variable domain: DVKVTQSSRYLVKRTGEKVFLECVQDMDHENMFWYRQDPGLGLRLIYFSYDVKMKEKGDIPEGYSVSREKKERFSLILESASTNQTSMYLCASSSSIRVAGEKLFFGSGTQLSVL.

This clonotype has at least ten counts. CDR3 nucleotides: TGCAGTGCCCAGGACAGGGGGCGCGGGGCAGCCAAAAACATTCAGTACTTC. Translating gives CSAQDRGRGAAKNIQYF. The V call is TRBV20-1, the J call TRBJ2-4; 11 nucleotides align to TRBD1. Germline-derived CDR1 and CDR2 are DFQATT and SNEGSKA (reference sequence). J lost 0 bases, V lost 6 bases, and 10 bases had no gene match. The CDR3 runs to 17 residues.

This clonotype was counted many times. CDR3 sequence (DNA): TGTGCCACCAGTCCGGGACAGGGACCCTTAGAGACCCAGTACTTC. As protein: CATSPGQGPLETQYF. The rearrangement uses TRBV24-1 and TRBJ2-5; 9 nucleotides agree with TRBD1. Germline V CDR1 and CDR2: KGHDR, SFDVKD. There are 15 residues in the CDR3. The J segment lost 4 bases and the V segment lost 6 bases, leaving 8 bases of the junction unmatched.

This clonotype has ten or more counts. V and J are TRBV11-2 and TRBJ2-2; 9 bases map to TRBD1. Germline V gives CDR1 SGHAT, CDR2 FQNNGV. With V trimmed by 5 bases and J by 7 bases, 26 bases remained unmatched. The CDR3 spans 21 residues. CDR3 coding DNA: TGTGCCAGCAGCCCACGCACCGCACGGGACAGGGCTAGTATGGTTATCGGGGAGCTGTTTTTT. Protein product: CASSPRTARDRASMVIGELFF.

V usage is TRBV19 and J usage is TRBJ1-5, with a tentative D call TRBD1 (6 bases). The germline CDR1 and CDR2 sequences are LNHDA and SQIVND (reference sequence). The CDR3 runs to 15 residues. The V end lost 6 bases, the J end lost 6 bases, and 18 bases lay between the germline ends. DNA of the CDR3: TGTGCCAGTAGACAGAGACAGGTAGGGAGTCAGCCCCAGCATTTT. Translation: CASRQRQVGSQPQHF.

The genes are TRBV5-1 and TRBJ2-1; 13 bases are shared with TRBD2. Germline loops: CDR1 SGHRS, CDR2 YFSETQ. V trimming: 0 bases; J trimming: 8 bases; junction bases outside the gene matches: 5. The CDR3 extends over 16 amino acids. The CDR3 loop is CASSLGLAGGMDEQFF. CDR3 DNA sequence: TGCGCCAGCAGCTTGGGACTAGCGGGAGGAATGGATGAGCAGTTCTTC.

This clonotype was seen at least ten times. The V gene is TRBV7-2, the J gene TRBJ2-2, with unresolved D. CDR1 is SGHTA, CDR2 FQGNSA, per germline. CDR3 length equals 15 residues. Trimming shortened V by 5 bases and J by 2 bases, and 12 bases separated the two germline ends. CDR3 coding DNA: TGTGCCAGCAGCCAGAGTGCTCCTAACACCGGGGAGCTGTTTTTT. This codes for CASSQSAPNTGELFF.

This clonotype was picked up many times. V and J are TRBV29-1 and TRBJ1-2; 7 bases are shared with TRBD1. The CDR3 runs to 14 residues. Unmatched junction bases numbered 10, after V lost 3 bases and J lost 6 bases. CDR1 and CDR2 from the germline V gene are SQVTM and ANQGSEA. The CDR3 is CSVEEGAGYHGYTF. The CDR3 bases are TGCAGCGTTGAGGAGGGGGCAGGGTATCATGGCTACACCTTC. Filled out from reference TRBV29-1 and TRBJ1-2, the complete variable domain reads SAVISQKPSRDICQRGTSLTIQCQVDSQVTMMFWYRQQPGQSLTLIATANQGSEATYESGFVIDKFPISRPNLTFSTLTVSNMSPEDSSIYLCSVEEGAGYHGYTFGSGTRLTVV.

This clonotype appeared many times. The CDR3 bases are TGTGCCAGCAGCTTAGTTTTGCTAGCGGGAGCCTACAATGAGCAGTTCTTC. This codes for CASSLVLLAGAYNEQFF. The chain is built from TRBV7-9 and TRBJ2-1, with 10 bases fitting TRBD2. V lost 1 base, J lost 2 bases, and 5 bases stayed unmatched. Germline assignment: CDR1 SEHNR and CDR2 FQNEAQ (reference sequence). This CDR3 comprises 17 residues.

As concerns this clonotype: A far larger clone is one base from this, pointing to a likely read error. The V call is TRBV12-5, the J call TRBJ2-1, with unresolved D. Germline V CDR1 and CDR2: LGHNT, FRNRAP. CDR3 length: 12 amino acids. Here the CDR3 reads CVSTTFGNEQFF. The DNA for the CDR3 is TGTGTCAGCACCACCTTTGGGAATGAGCAGTTCTTC.

This clonotype was picked up many times. J is TRBJ2-3 and V is TRBV20-1; tentative D call: TRBD2 (5 bases). The CDR3 totals 12 residues. Per germline, CDR1 DFQATT and CDR2 SNEGSKA (reference sequence). V was pared by 3 bases and J by 4 bases, with 8 bases between. The DNA of the CDR3 is TGCAGTGCTAGTCTACTAGCAGATACGCAGTATTTT. Its protein product is CSASLLADTQYF.

This chain uses TRBV3-1 with TRBJ1-1; D remains unclear. Germline values: CDR1 LGHDT, CDR2 YNNKEL (reference sequence). CDR3 size: 14 residues. Trimming pared 5 bases from V and 1 base from J, leaving 11 bases between. CDR3 loop: CASSTIGANTEAFF. The CDR3 coding sequence is TGTGCCAGCAGCACAATAGGAGCGAACACTGAAGCTTTCTTT.